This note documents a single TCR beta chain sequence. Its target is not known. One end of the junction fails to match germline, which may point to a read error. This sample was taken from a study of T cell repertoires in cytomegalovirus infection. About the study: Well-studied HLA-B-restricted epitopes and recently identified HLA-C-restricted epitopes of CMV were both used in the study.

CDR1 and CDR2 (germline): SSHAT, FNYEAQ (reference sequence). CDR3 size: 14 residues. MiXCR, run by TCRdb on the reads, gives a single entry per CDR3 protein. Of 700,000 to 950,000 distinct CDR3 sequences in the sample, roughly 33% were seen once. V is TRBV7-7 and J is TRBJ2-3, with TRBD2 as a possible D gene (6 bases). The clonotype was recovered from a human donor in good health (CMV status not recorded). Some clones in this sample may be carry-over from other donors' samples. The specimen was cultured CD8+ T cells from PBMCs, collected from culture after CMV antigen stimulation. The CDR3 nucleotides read TGTGCTAGCAGCTCCGGGGGTAGCACAGATAGGCAGTATTTT. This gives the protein CASSSGGSTDRQYF.